Sequencing of this T cell receptor beta chain was carried out in a study of blood T cell repertoires in COVID-19. In assigning cohorts, the study relied on participant-reported clinical history. Produced via immunoSEQ multiplex PCR; TCRdb's table is partial and in-frame only. The table lists approximately 340,000 clones, about nine tenths of them singletons. V lost 2 bases, J lost 2 bases, and 8 bases lay in between. The CDR3 has 14 amino acids. From germline, CDR1 is SGHNT and CDR2 YYREEE (reference sequence). The TCR comes from a woman in her thirties or forties who had been exposed to COVID-19. The chain recombines TRBV5-4 with TRBJ2-1, with D maybe TRBD1 (5 bases). The sample taken for sequencing was PBMCs or T cells enriched from blood (not recorded which). CDR3 DNA: TGTGCCAGCAGCTTCCAGGACACCTACAATGAGCAGTTCTTC. It translates to CASSFQDTYNEQFF.